A selection of T cell receptor beta chains follows, all from one sample in a study of blood T cell repertoires in COVID-19. Assay used: immunoSEQ multiplex PCR; TCRdb lists only in-frame clones, some missing. The sample holds 150,000 to 200,000 clones, about 80% seen once. What was sequenced was PBMCs or T cells enriched from blood (not recorded which). All receptors derive from a man in his sixties who had been exposed to COVID-19. CDR3s include the opening cysteine and the closing phenylalanine or tryptophan. The D gene is left open where the match is weak. Size is stated for part of the rows, as once, few or many counts, or as a class when the clone is expanded.

abundance | j_gene | d_gene | v_gene | CDR3nt | CDR3aa
- | TRBJ2-7 | - | TRBV7-9 | TGTGCCAGCAGCTTAGGGTCTGTTAGCTCCTACGAGCAGTACTTC | CASSLGSVSSYEQYF
- | TRBJ1-5 | - | TRBV6-1 | TGTGCCAGCAGAGAAGACAGTCTTAAGCGCAATCAGCCCCAGCATTTT | CASREDSLKRNQPQHF
once | TRBJ1-6 | - | TRBV13 | TGTGCCAGCAGCCTAGAGGACAGAAATTCACCCCTCCACTTT | CASSLEDRNSPLHF
- | TRBJ2-3 | - | TRBV6-4 | TGTGCCAGCAGTGAGTCGGGGGGCCGCCTTGATACGCAGTATTTT | CASSESGGRLDTQYF
- | TRBJ1-4 | - | TRBV9 | TGTGCCAGCAGGGGGGGGCATAGTGAAAAACTGTTTTTT | CASRGGHSEKLFF
- | TRBJ1-4 | - | TRBV30 | TGTGCCACAGGTCCAACTAATGAAAAACTGTTTTTT | CATGPTNEKLFF
few | TRBJ2-7 | - | TRBV6-1 | TGTGCCAGCAGTGAAGAGGCAGGCTACGAGCAGTACTTC | CASSEEAGYEQYF
- | TRBJ1-6 | - | TRBV25-1 | TGTGCCAGCAGTGAAGGGGCGAATTCACCCCTCCACTTT | CASSEGANSPLHF
- | TRBJ2-3 | TRBD2 | TRBV7-3 | TGTGCCAGCAGCCGACTACTAGCGGGAGGCCTACTGTCAAGCACAGATACGCAGTATTTT | CASSRLLAGGLLSSTDTQYF
- | TRBJ1-1 | - | TRBV19 | TGTGCCAGTAGTATCCGGCGGGGGAACACTGAAGCTTTCTTT | CASSIRRGNTEAFF
once | TRBJ1-1 | - | TRBV27 | TGTGCCAGCAGTATCCGGGACACACACACTGAAGCTTTCTTT | CASSIRDTHTEAFF
- | TRBJ1-5 | - | TRBV3-1/TRBV3-2 | TGTGCCAGCAGCCAAGCAGGGGACCACCAGCCCCAGCATTTT | CASSQAGDHQPQHF
once | TRBJ1-5 | TRBD1 | TRBV11-3 | TGTGCCAGCAGCATCAGGGGGGATCAGCCCCAGCATTTT | CASSIRGDQPQHF
- | TRBJ2-7 | TRBD1 | TRBV5-1 | TGCGCCAGCAGCCCCTGGACAGGGGAAGCCGAGCAGTACTTC | CASSPWTGEAEQYF
- | TRBJ1-5 | - | TRBV2 | TGTGCCAGCAGTGAAGGCAGGATCAATCAGCCCCAGCATTTT | CASSEGRINQPQHF
- | TRBJ2-7 | - | TRBV21-1 | TGTGCCAGCAGCAAAGCCGGCACGGGAGAGGGCGACGAGCAGTACTTC | CASSKAGTGEGDEQYF
- | TRBJ2-7 | - | TRBV9 | TGTGCCAGCAGCGTAGAACTAGCTTCCCACGAGCAGTACTTC | CASSVELASHEQYF
- | TRBJ2-3 | - | TRBV11-1 | TGTGCCAGCAGCTTAACGGGTCAGGGAAGCACAGATACGCAGTATTTT | CASSLTGQGSTDTQYF
- | TRBJ2-4 | - | TRBV29-1 | TGCAGCGTTGAAGGGAATTTTATTGGGGTGGACTATGGGATATGGCCACAGTACTTC | CSVEGNFIGVDYGIWPQYF